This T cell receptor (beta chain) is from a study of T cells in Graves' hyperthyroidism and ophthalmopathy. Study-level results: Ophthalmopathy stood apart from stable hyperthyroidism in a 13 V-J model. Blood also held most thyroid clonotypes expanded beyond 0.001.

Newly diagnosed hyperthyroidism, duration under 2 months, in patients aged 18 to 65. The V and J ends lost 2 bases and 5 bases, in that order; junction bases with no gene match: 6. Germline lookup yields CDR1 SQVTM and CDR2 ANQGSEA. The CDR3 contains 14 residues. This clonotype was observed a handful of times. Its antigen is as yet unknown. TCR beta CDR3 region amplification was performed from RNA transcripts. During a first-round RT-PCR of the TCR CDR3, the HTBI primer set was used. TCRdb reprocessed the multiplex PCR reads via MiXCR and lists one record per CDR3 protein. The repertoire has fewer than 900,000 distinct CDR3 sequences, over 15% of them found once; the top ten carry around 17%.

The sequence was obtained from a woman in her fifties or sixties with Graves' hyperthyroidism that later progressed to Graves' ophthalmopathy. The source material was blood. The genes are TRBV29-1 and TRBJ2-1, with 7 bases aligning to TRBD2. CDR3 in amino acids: CSVELADRHNEQFF. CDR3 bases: TGCAGCGTTGAACTAGCGGACCGCCACAATGAGCAGTTCTTC.